Listed below are T cell receptor beta chains from one sample, sequenced in a study of cytomegalovirus exposure and HLA in healthy donors. Assay: immunoSEQ multiplex PCR; the TCRdb copy retains only in-frame clones and omits some. The sample has 80,000 to 100,000 clones. Material: PBMCs. These receptors all stem from a man aged 45-65 years in good health and CMV-seronegative. Both conserved end residues are part of each CDR3. The D gene is left open where the match is weak.

d_gene	v_gene	j_gene	CDR3nt	CDR3aa
-	TRBV7-9	TRBJ2-6	TGTGCCAGCAGCTCAAACTCTGGGGCCAACGTCCTGACTTTC	CASSSNSGANVLTF
-	TRBV18	TRBJ2-1	TGTGCCAGCTCACCTCAGGAAAGGTCCTACAATGAGCAGTTCTTC	CASSPQERSYNEQFF
-	TRBV28	TRBJ1-1	TGTGCCAGCACCCTCATCGGCACTGAAGCTTTCTTT	CASTLIGTEAFF
-	TRBV2	TRBJ2-3	TGTGCCAGCGTCCCAGACAGTACCCCGGATACGCAGTATTTT	CASVPDSTPDTQYF
TRBD1	TRBV12-5	TRBJ2-1	TGTGCTAGTGGCCCAGGACAGGGGGCCTACAATGAGCAGTTCTTC	CASGPGQGAYNEQFF
TRBD1	TRBV27	TRBJ2-7	TGTGCCAGCAGGACAGGGGGCGATGGTATGTACGAGCAGTACTTC	CASRTGGDGMYEQYF
-	TRBV28	TRBJ1-3	TGTGCCAGCAGTCCCACCGTAGACTCTGGAAACACCATATATTTT	CASSPTVDSGNTIYF
-	TRBV11-2	TRBJ2-3	TGTGCCAGCAGCTTAATCAGGGAAGCGGATACGCAGTATTTT	CASSLIREADTQYF
TRBD1	TRBV19	TRBJ1-2	TGTGCCAGTAGTGCCGACAGGGGAAACCGCAAACGGTATGGCTACACCTTC	CASSADRGNRKRYGYTF
-	TRBV7-2	TRBJ1-5	TGTGCCAGCAGCTCCCAGGATCCGCAGCCCCAGCATTTT	CASSSQDPQPQHF
-	TRBV29-1	TRBJ1-3	TGCAGCGTTGTGCAGGGGAGCTCTGGAAACACCATATATTTT	CSVVQGSSGNTIYF
TRBD2	TRBV9	TRBJ2-1	TGTGCCAGCAGCGTCGCCGGGGGGATTCTTTACAATGAGCAGTTCTTC	CASSVAGGILYNEQFF
-	TRBV5-1	TRBJ1-1	TGCGCCAGCAGCTTGAGACCCCCCGGGACTGAAGCTTTCTTT	CASSLRPPGTEAFF
-	TRBV29-1	TRBJ1-1	TGCAGCGTTGAGGGCAAGATGAACACTGAAGCTTTCTTT	CSVEGKMNTEAFF
-	TRBV5-1	TRBJ1-2	TGCGCCAGCACCAACGAGCATGGCTACACCTTC	CASTNEHGYTF
-	TRBV4-1	TRBJ1-4	TGCGCCAGCAGTTTCCTCCCTGACCCGAGGGAAAAACTGTTTTTT	CASSFLPDPREKLFF
-	TRBV5-4	TRBJ1-1	TGTGCCAGCAGACCATTCCTACGGCTGGGGGCGCGTTGGAACACTGAAGCTTTCTTT	CASRPFLRLGARWNTEAFF
-	TRBV5-4	TRBJ2-5	TGTGCCAGCAGCAGTAGGGCGGGGGAGACCCAGTACTTC	CASSSRAGETQYF
-	TRBV28	TRBJ2-3	TGTGCCAGCAGTTTATATGGAGAGAATGACAGGACCACAGATACGCAGTATTTT	CASSLYGENDRTTDTQYF
TRBD1	TRBV6-5	TRBJ1-2	TGTGCCAGCAGTAAGATTACAGGGGGCGACTATGGCTACACCTTC	CASSKITGGDYGYTF
TRBD2	TRBV7-2	TRBJ2-3	TGTGCCAGCAGCTTAGTACTAGCGGGGGGAAGGAGAACAGATACGCAGTATTTT	CASSLVLAGGRRTDTQYF
-	TRBV5-4	TRBJ2-5	TGTGCCAGCAGCTTGTGGGGGCGAGAGACCCAGTACTTC	CASSLWGRETQYF
TRBD2	TRBV4-3	TRBJ2-2	TGCGCCAGCAGCCAAGTCTACGGGGGAGGGACCGGGGAGCTGTTTTTT	CASSQVYGGGTGELFF
-	TRBV11-2	TRBJ1-4	TGTGCCAGCAGCTGGAGGGATGGGGAAAAACTGTTTTTT	CASSWRDGEKLFF
TRBD2	TRBV7-9	TRBJ2-1	TGTGCCAGCAGGCCCAGGACTCCAGCGGGGAGAAATGAGCAGTTCTTC	CASRPRTPAGRNEQFF
-	TRBV19	TRBJ1-2	TGTGCCAGTAGTACCCGATGGACAGATGGCTACACCTTC	CASSTRWTDGYTF
TRBD1	TRBV6-4	TRBJ1-2	TGTGCCAGCAGCGCAGGGGGCGAGGGCTATGGCTACACCTTC	CASSAGGEGYGYTF
-	TRBV4-1	TRBJ2-1	TGCGCCAGCGAGGGGCCCGGGGGTGAGCAGTTCTTC	CASEGPGGEQFF
TRBD2	TRBV9	TRBJ2-3	TGTGCCAGCAGCCCGCGGGGGGGCCGCGCAGATACGCAGTATTTT	CASSPRGGRADTQYF
TRBD1	TRBV9	TRBJ2-7	TGTGCCAGCAGCGGGGGACAGGAGATAGTGGTCCACGAGCAGTACTTC	CASSGGQEIVVHEQYF
TRBD1	TRBV19	TRBJ2-1	TGTGCCAGTAGTATCGAGGGACAGGCTTACAATGAGCAGTTCTTC	CASSIEGQAYNEQFF
-	TRBV9	TRBJ2-2	TGTGCCAGCAGCGCGCAGGGGGGCCAAGTCGGGGAGCTGTTTTTT	CASSAQGGQVGELFF
TRBD1	TRBV27	TRBJ1-1	TGTGCCAGCAGCGAACGGGGACAGGAAGCTTTCTTT	CASSERGQEAFF